This TCR beta chain was obtained from a study of human T cells and chemical hapten exposure. TCRdb reanalysed the RACE reads using MiXCR and keeps one entry per CDR3 protein. This sample has a few hundred thousand distinct CDR3 sequences, with approximately 8% found just once. Stated time point: pre-sensitization, week 0. Indicated treatment: therapeutic diphenylcyclopropenone sensitization with weekly scalp DPC. The clonotype originates from a man aged 18 to 29 with alopecia areata. Some clones in this sample may be carry-over from other donors' samples. The sample was whole blood, taken in connection with sensitization to the hapten diphenylcyclopropenone (DPC).

The CDR3 protein is CASSLEGNEQFF. CDR3 in DNA: TGTGCCAGCAGCTTAGAGGGGAATGAGCAGTTCTTC. The chain employs TRBV7-2 and TRBJ2-1; possibly TRBD1 for D (5 bases). Between the trimmed V and J ends, which lost 1 base and 7 bases, there was a span of 5 bases. The germline gives CDR1 SGHTA, CDR2 FQGNSA. CDR3 length: 12 amino acids. Full variable domain (outside the CDR3, taken from reference TRBV7-2 and TRBJ2-1): GAGVSQSPSNKVTEKGKDVELRCDPISGHTALYWYRQSLGQGLEFLIYFQGNSAPDKSGLPSDRFSAERTGGSVSTLTIQRTQQEDSAVYLCASSLEGNEQFFGPGTRLTVL.